A single sample gave rise to the 2 T cell receptor beta chains below, sequenced in a study of molecular identifiers for immune sequencing clone quantification. TCRdb re-analysed the PCR reads in MiXCR, keeping a single row per CDR3 protein. Of roughly 50,000 distinct CDR3 sequences in the sample, around 34% were seen once. Material: naive CD8+ T cells from blood, with Jurkat cell RNA spiked in. Subset described: FACS-sorted CD8+CD4-CCR7+CD45RA+ naive T cells. The receptors here all came from a human donor in good health. Some libraries in this study had Jurkat cell RNA spiked in.

The chain couples TRBV12-3 or TRBV12-4 to TRBJ2-1; 9 positions match TRBD2. The CDR3 contains 14 residues. V was pared by 6 bases and J by 4 bases, with 4 bases of the junction left unmatched. The chain's CDR3 is CASSIAGAYNEQFF. The CDR3 DNA reads as TGTGCCAGCAGCATAGCGGGAGCGTACAATGAGCAGTTCTTC.

A word on this clonotype: This clone may be a read error of a much larger clone one base away. The CDR3 end shows no conserved phenylalanine or tryptophan, and so a read error is likely. The chain couples TRBV5-6 to TRBJ2-3; 8 nucleotides agree with TRBD1. CDR3 length: 14 amino acids. J gave up 4 bases and V 2 bases, and 3 bases lay outside the gene matches. Germline-derived CDR1 and CDR2 are SGHDT and YYEEEE. The CDR3 loop is CASSFDRGPDTQYI. Written as DNA, the CDR3 is TGTGCCAGCAGCTTCGACAGGGGCCCAGATACGCAGTATATT.